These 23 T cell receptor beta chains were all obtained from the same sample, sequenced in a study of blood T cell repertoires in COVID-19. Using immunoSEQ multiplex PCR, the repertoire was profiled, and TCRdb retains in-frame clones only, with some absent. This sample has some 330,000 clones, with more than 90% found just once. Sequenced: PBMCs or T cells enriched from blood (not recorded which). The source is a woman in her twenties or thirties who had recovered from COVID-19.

In DNA form, the CDR3 reads TGTGCCAGCAAGAGGGCCGGAAACACCATATATTTT. Translating gives CASKRAGNTIYF. The rearrangement joins TRBV28 to TRBJ1-3, with D unresolved. CDR1 and CDR2 from the germline V gene are MDHEN and SYDVKM. With 7 bases removed from V and 4 bases from J, the gap between germline ends came to 8 bases. The CDR3 length is 12 residues.

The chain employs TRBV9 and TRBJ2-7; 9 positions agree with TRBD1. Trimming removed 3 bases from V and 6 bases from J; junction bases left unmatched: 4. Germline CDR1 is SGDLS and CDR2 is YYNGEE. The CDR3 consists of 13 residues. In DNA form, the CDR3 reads TGTGCCAGCAGCGGGACAGGGGCTGCCGAGCAGTACTTC. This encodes CASSGTGAAEQYF.

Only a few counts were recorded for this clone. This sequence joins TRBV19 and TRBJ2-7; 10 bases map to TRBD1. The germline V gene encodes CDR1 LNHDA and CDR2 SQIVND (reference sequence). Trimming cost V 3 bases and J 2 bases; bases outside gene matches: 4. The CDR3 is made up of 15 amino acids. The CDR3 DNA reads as TGTGCCAGTAGTATTGGGACAGGGGCCACCTACGAGCAGTACTTC. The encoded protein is CASSIGTGATYEQYF.

DNA of the CDR3: TGTGCCAGCTCACCACGATTACAGCACATGAACACTGAAGCTTTCTTT. Translation: CASSPRLQHMNTEAFF. The chain carries TRBV18 and TRBJ1-1; D unclear. The ends were cut back, 1 base at V and 0 bases at J, with 12 bases in the middle. The CDR3 has 16 residues. Germline CDR1 is KGHSH and CDR2 is LQKENI.

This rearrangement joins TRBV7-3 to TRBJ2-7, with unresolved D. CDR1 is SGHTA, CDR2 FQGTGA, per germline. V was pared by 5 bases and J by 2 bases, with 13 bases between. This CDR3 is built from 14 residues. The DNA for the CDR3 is TGTGCCAGCAGCGCCGGTGGCGGTGCCTACGAGCAGTACTTC. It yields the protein CASSAGGGAYEQYF. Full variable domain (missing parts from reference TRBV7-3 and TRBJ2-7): GAGVSQTPSNKVTEKGKYVELRCDPISGHTALYWYRQSLGQGPEFLIYFQGTGAADDSGLPNDRFFAVRPEGSVSTLKIQRTERGDSAVYLCASSAGGGAYEQYFGPGTRLTVT.

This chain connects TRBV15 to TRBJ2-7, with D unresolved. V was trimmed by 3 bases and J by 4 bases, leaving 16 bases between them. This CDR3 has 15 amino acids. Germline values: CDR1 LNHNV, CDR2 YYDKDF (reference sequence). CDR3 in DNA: TGTGCCACCAGCAGTAAACGTGGGCACCCGTACGAGCAGTACTTC. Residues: CATSSKRGHPYEQYF.

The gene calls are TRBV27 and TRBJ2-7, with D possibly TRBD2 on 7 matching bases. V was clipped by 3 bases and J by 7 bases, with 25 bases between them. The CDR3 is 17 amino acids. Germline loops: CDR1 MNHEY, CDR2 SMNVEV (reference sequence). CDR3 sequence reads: CASSFLGGGWGVEEQYF. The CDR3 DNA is TGTGCCAGCAGTTTTTTAGGGGGGGGCTGGGGGGTTGAGGAGCAGTACTTC.

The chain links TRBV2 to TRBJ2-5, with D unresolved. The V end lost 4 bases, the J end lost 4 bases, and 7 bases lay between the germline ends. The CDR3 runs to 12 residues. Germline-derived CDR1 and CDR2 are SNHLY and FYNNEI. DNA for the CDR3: TGTGCCAGCAGTGTACGGTCAGAGACCCAGTACTTC. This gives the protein CASSVRSETQYF.

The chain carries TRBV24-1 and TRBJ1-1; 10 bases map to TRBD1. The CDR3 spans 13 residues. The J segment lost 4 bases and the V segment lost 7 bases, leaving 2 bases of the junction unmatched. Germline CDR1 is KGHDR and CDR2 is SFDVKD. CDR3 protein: CATRTGGGTEAFF. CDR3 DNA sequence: TGTGCCACCAGGACAGGGGGCGGCACTGAAGCTTTCTTT.

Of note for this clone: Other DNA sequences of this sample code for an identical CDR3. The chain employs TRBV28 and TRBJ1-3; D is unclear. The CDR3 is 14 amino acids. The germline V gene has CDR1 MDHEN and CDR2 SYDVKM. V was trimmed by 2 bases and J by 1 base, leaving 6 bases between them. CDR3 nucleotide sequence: TGTGCCAGCAGTTTAGGCGGATCTGGAAACACCATATATTTT. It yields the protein CASSLGGSGNTIYF. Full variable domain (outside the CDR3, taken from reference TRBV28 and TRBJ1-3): DVKVTQSSRYLVKRTGEKVFLECVQDMDHENMFWYRQDPGLGLRLIYFSYDVKMKEKGDIPEGYSVSREKKERFSLILESASTNQTSMYLCASSLGGSGNTIYFGEGSWLTVV.

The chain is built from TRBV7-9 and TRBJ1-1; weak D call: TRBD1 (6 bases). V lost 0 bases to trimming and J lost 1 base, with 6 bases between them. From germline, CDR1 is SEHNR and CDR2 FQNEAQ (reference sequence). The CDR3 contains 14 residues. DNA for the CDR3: TGTGCCAGCAGCTTAGCACAGGGGAACACTGAAGCTTTCTTT. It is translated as CASSLAQGNTEAFF.

CDR3: CASSPSPREKLFF. CDR3 DNA sequence: TGTGCCAGCTCACCTTCCCCCCGGGAAAAACTGTTTTTT. The chain combines TRBV18 with TRBJ1-4, with D hard to call. Germline V CDR1 and CDR2: KGHSH, LQKENI. V lost 3 bases and J lost 8, with 10 bases in between. The CDR3 extends over 13 amino acids.

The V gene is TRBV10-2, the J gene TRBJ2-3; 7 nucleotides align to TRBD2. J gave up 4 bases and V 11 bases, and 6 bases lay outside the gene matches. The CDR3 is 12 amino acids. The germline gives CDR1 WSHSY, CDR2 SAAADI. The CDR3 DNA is TGCGCCTCCCGGGGGGTGGCAGATACGCAGTATTTT. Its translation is CASRGVADTQYF.

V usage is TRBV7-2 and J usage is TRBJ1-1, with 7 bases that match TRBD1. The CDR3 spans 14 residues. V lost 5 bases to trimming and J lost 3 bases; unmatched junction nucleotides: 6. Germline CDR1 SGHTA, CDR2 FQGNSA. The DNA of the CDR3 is TGTGCCAGCAGCACGAGACAGGGTGACACTGAAGCTTTCTTT. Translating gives CASSTRQGDTEAFF.

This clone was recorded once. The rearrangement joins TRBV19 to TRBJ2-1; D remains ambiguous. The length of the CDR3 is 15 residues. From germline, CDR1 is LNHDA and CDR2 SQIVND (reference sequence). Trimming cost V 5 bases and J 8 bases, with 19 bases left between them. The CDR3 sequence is CASSRNSLVLDEQFF. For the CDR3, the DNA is TGTGCCAGTAGTCGAAACAGCTTAGTTTTGGATGAGCAGTTCTTC.

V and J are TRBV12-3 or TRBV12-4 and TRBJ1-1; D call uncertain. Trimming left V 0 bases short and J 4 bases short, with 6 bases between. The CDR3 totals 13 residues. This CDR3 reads CASSLAVSTEAFF. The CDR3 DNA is TGTGCCAGCAGTTTAGCCGTATCCACTGAAGCTTTCTTT.

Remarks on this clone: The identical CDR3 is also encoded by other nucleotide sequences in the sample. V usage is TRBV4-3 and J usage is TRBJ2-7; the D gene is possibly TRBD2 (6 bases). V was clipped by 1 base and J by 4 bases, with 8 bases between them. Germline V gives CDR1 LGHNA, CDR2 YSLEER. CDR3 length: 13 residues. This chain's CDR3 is CASSQVGGYEQYF. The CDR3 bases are TGCGCCAGCAGCCAAGTGGGGGGTTACGAGCAGTACTTC.

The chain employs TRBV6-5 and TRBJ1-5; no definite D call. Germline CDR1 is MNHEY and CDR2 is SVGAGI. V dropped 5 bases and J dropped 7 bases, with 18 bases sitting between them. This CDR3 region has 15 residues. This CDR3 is CASSRGSQNGQPQHF. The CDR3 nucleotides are TGTGCCAGCAGTCGCGGGTCCCAGAATGGGCAGCCCCAGCATTTT.

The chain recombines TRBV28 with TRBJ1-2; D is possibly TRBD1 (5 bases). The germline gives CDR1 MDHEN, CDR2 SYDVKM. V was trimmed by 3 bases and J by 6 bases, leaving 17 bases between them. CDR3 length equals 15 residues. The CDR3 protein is CASSFPDKFVDGYTF. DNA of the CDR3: TGTGCCAGCAGTTTTCCGGACAAATTCGTGGATGGCTACACCTTC.

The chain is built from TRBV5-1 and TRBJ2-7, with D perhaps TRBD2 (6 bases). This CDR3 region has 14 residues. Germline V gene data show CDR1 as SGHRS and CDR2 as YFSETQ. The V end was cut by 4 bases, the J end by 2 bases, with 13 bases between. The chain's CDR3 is CASSISGLTYEQYF. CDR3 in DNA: TGCGCCAGCAGCATCTCGGGACTCACCTACGAGCAGTACTTC.

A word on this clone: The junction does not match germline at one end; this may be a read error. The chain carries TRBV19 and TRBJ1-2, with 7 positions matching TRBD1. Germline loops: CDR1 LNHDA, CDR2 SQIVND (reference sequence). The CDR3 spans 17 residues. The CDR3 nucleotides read TGTGCCAGTAGTGCCCGGGACAGTGCTAAAACTAACTATGGCCACACCTTC. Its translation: CASSARDSAKTNYGHTF.

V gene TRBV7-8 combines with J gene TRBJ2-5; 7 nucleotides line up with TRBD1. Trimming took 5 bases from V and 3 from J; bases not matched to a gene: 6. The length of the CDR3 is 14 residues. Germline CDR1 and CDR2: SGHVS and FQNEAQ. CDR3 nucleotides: TGTGCCAGCAGCCCCGGGACAGAAAAAGAGACCCAGTACTTC. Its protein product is CASSPGTEKETQYF.

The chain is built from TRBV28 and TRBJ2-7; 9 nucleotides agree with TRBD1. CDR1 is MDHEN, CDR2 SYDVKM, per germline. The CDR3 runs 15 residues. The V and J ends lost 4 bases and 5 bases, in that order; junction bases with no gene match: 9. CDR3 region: CASSSGDREDHEQYF. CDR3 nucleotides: TGTGCCAGCAGTTCGGGGGACAGGGAGGACCACGAGCAGTACTTC. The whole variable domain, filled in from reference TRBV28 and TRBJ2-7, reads DVKVTQSSRYLVKRTGEKVFLECVQDMDHENMFWYRQDPGLGLRLIYFSYDVKMKEKGDIPEGYSVSREKKERFSLILESASTNQTSMYLCASSSGDREDHEQYFGPGTRLTVT.